Sequencing of this TCR beta chain was carried out in a study of shared clonotypes between healthy human individuals. Study-wide findings and caveats: The study drew on few donors, limiting represented genetic and exposure-history diversity. Only blood was sampled; tissue repertoires likely differ.

Recent acute infections and vaccinations were absent in the healthy HIV-negative adult donors. Replicate PCRs for sorted subsets used around 190 ng DNA; this equaled 25,000 to 35,000 T cell genomes. Some clones are missing from TCRdb's copy, which holds only in-frame ones; the method was immunoSEQ multiplex PCR. Of roughly 2 million clones in the sample, over 85% are singletons; the top ten hold roughly 0.13%. Germline-derived CDR1 and CDR2 are SGDLS and YYNGEE. This CDR3 is built from 13 residues. Trimming left V 5 bases short and J 1 base short, with 9 bases between. To note about this clone: The target antigen is unknown.

The rearrangement links TRBV9 to TRBJ1-1, with D unresolved. The clonotype was recovered from a man between 18 and 29 years old in good health. The sequenced sample consisted of naive CD4+ T cells sorted from blood. Specified subset: CD45RA+ positively selected. The chain's CDR3 is CASSSDGNTEAFF. The CDR3 nucleotides read TGTGCCAGCAGTTCCGACGGGAACACTGAAGCTTTCTTT.